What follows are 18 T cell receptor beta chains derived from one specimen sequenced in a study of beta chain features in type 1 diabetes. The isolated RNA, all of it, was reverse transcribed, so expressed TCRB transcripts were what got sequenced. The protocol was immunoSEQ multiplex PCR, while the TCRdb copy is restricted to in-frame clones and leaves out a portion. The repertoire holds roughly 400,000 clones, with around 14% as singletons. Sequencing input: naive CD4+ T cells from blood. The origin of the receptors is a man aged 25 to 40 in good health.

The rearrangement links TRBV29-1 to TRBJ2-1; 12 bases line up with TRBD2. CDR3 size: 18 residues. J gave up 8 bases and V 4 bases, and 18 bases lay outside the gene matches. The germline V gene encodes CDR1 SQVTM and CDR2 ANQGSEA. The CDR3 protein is CSVGPPLTSGSRFHEQFF. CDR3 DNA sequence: TGCAGCGTTGGCCCCCCTTTGACTAGCGGGAGTCGGTTCCATGAGCAGTTCTTC.

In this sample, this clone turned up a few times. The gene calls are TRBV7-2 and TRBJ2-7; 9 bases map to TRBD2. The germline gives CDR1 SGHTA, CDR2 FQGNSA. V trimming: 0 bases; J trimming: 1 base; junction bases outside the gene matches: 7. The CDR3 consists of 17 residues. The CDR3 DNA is TGTGCCAGCAGCTTAGCGCCAGTGGCGGGAGGGTCCTACGAGCAGTACGTC. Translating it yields CASSLAPVAGGSYEQYV.

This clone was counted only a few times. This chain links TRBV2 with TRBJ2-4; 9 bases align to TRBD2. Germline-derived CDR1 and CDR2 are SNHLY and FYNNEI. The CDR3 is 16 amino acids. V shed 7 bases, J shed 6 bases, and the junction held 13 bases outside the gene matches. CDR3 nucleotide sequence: TGTGCCAGCACCCCGCTAGCGGGGCAAGGGAGAAACATTCAGTACTTC. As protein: CASTPLAGQGRNIQYF.

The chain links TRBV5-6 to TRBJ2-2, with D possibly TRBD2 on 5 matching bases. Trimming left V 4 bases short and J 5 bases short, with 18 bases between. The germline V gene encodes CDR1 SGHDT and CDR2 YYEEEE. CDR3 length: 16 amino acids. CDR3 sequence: CASSRPGPTGTGELFF. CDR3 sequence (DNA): TGTGCCAGCAGCAGACCGGGCCCTACGGGGACCGGGGAGCTGTTTTTT.

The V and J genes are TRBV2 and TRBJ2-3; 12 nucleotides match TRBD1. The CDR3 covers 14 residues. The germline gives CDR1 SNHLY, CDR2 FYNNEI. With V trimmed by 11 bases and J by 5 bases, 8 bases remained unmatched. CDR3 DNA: TGTGCCGGTCGGGACAGGGGGCTTGAAGATACGCAGTATTTT. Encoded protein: CAGRDRGLEDTQYF.

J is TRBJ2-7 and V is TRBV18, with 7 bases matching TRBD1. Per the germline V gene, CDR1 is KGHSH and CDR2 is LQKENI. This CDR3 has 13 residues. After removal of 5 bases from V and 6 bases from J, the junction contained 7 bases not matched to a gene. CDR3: CASSNGQAGEQYV. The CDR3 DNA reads TGTGCCAGCTCAAACGGACAGGCTGGCGAGCAGTACGTC.

Written as DNA, the CDR3 is TGTGCCACCACCCGCCAAGAGACCCAGTACTTC. This codes for CATTRQETQYF. The V call is TRBV6-5, the J call TRBJ2-5; D gene unclear. The CDR3 has 11 amino acids. Germline V lookup: CDR1 MNHEY, CDR2 SVGAGI. V lost 10 bases and J 1 base, leaving 7 bases between the germline ends.

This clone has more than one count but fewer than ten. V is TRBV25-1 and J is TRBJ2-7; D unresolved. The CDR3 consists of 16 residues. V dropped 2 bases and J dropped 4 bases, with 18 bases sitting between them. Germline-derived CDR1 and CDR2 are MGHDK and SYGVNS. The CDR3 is CASSELAVPCGYEQYF. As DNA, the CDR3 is TGTGCCAGCAGTGAACTGGCAGTCCCTTGTGGGTACGAGCAGTACTTC.

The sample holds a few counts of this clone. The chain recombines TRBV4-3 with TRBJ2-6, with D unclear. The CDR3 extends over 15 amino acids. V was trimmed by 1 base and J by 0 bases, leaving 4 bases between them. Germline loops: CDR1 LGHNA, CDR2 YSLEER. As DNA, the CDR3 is TGCGCCAGCAGCCAAGTTGACTCTGGGGCCAACGTCCTGACTTTC. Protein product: CASSQVDSGANVLTF.

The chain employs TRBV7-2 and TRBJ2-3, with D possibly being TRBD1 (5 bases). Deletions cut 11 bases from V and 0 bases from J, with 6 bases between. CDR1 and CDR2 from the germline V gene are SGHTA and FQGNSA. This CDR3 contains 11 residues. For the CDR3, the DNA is TGTGCCGCAGGGAGCACAGATACGCAGTATTTT. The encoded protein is CAAGSTDTQYF.

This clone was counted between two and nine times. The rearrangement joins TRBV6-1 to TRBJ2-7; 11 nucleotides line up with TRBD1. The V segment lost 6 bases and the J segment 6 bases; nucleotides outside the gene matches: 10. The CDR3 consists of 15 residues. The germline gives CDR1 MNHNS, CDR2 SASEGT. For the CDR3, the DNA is TGTGCCAGCAGCGACGCCGGACAGGGGGCAAGCGAGCAGTACGTC. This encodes CASSDAGQGASEQYV.

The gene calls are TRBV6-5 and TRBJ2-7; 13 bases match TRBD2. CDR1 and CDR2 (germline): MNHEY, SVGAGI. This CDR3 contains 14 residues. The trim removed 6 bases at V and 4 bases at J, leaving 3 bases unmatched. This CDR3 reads CASRTSGGAYEQYF. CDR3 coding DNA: TGTGCCAGCAGAACTAGCGGGGGGGCGTACGAGCAGTACTTC.

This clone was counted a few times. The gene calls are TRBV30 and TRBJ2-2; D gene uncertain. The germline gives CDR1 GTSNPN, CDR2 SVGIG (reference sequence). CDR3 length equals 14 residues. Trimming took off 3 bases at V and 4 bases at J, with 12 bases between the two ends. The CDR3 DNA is TGTGCCTGGAGGGGCCTGGGCGGCACCGGGGAGCTGTTTTTT. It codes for CAWRGLGGTGELFF.

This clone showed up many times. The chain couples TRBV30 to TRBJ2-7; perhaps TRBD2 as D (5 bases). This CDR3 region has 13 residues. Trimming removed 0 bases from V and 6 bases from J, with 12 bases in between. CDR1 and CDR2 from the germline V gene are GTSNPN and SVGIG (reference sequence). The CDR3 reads CAWSVLGSGEQYV. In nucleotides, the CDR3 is TGTGCCTGGAGTGTACTAGGCTCGGGCGAGCAGTACGTC.

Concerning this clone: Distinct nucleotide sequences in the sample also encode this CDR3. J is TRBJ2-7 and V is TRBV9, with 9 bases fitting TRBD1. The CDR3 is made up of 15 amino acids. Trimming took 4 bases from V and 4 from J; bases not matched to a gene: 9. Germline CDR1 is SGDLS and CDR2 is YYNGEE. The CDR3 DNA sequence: TGTGCCAGCAGCTCCGGGACAGGGAGTCTGTACGAGCAGTACTTC. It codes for CASSSGTGSLYEQYF.

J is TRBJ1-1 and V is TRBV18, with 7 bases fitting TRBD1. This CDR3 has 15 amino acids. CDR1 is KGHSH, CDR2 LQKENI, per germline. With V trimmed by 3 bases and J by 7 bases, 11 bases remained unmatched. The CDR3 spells CASSPLPGTEYEAFF. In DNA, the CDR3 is TGTGCCAGCTCACCCCTACCCGGGACAGAATATGAAGCTTTCTTT.

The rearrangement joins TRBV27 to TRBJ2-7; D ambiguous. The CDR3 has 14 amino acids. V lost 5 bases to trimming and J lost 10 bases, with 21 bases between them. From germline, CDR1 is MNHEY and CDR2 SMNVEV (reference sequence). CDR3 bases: TGTGCCAGCAGTATGACGACGGAGCCTACGAGTCAGTACTTC. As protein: CASSMTTEPTSQYF.

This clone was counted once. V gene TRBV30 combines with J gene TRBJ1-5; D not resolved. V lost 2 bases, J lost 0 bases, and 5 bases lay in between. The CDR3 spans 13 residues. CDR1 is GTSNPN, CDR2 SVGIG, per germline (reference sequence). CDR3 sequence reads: CAWSQFSNQPQHF. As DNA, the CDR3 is TGTGCCTGGAGTCAATTTAGCAATCAGCCCCAGCATTTT. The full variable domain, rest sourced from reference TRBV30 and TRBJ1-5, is SQTIHQWPATLVQPVGSPLSLECTVEGTSNPNLYWYRQAAGRGLQLLFYSVGIGQISSEVPQNLSASRPQDRQFILSSKKLLLSDSGFYLCAWSQFSNQPQHFGDGTRLSIL.